Shown below are 25 T cell receptor beta chains from a single sample sequenced in a study of T cells in tuberculosis. The data were produced by immunoSEQ multiplex PCR, yet TCRdb's version contains in-frame clones alone and is incomplete. The sample consists of some 30,000 clones, roughly 92% of them appearing once. The specimen sequenced was PBMCs. All receptors derive from a donor aged 10-35 years with latent tuberculosis or without tuberculosis infection. Some clones in this sample may be carry-over from other donors' samples.

V is TRBV5-1 and J is TRBJ2-6; a possible D gene is TRBD2 (5 bases). CDR1 and CDR2 from the germline V gene are SGHRS and YFSETQ. The CDR3 contains 17 residues. V lost 0 bases to trimming and J lost 0 bases, with 10 bases between them. The chain's CDR3 is CASSLVGEPSGANVLTF. The CDR3, as DNA: TGCGCCAGCAGCTTGGTCGGGGAGCCCTCTGGGGCCAACGTCCTGACTTTC. Full variable domain (remainder filled in from reference TRBV5-1 and TRBJ2-6): KAGVTQTPRYLIKTRGQQVTLSCSPISGHRSVSWYQQTPGQGLQFLFEYFSETQRNKGNFPGRFSGRQFSNSRSEMNVSTLELGDSALYLCASSLVGEPSGANVLTFGAGSRLTVL.

CDR3 DNA: TGCGCCAGCAGTGACGGACACCGGATGACAGTCGGCTACACCTTC. Encoded protein: CASSDGHRMTVGYTF. The V call is TRBV10-2, the J call TRBJ1-2, with D perhaps matching TRBD1 (5 bases). Per the germline V gene, CDR1 is WSHSY and CDR2 is SAAADI. The CDR3 consists of 15 residues. V lost 3 bases and J 8 bases, leaving 19 bases between the germline ends.

The chain joins TRBV30 to TRBJ2-1, with TRBD2 matching over 7 bases. With V trimmed by 0 bases and J by 5 bases, 4 bases remained unmatched. CDR3 length: 14 residues. Germline CDR1 is GTSNPN and CDR2 is SVGIG (reference sequence). As DNA, the CDR3 is TGTGCCTGGAGTGTAGGCGGGAGTAACAATGAGCAGTTCTTC. Residues: CAWSVGGSNNEQFF.

The chain combines TRBV19 with TRBJ1-6; TRBD1 might be the D (5 bases). V lost 3 bases and J 8 bases, leaving 14 bases between the germline ends. This CDR3 comprises 15 residues. Germline CDR1 LNHDA, CDR2 SQIVND (reference sequence). CDR3 DNA sequence: TGTGCCAGTAGTATGGGCCAGGGTTTGGATTCACCCCTCCACTTT. Translated: CASSMGQGLDSPLHF.

The V and J genes are TRBV28 and TRBJ1-1; no reliable D call. The germline CDR1 and CDR2 sequences are MDHEN and SYDVKM. CDR3 length: 12 residues. V lost 5 bases and J lost 7, with 11 bases in between. CDR3 sequence (DNA): TGTGCCAGCAGTCTGGTAGATGGTGAAGCTTTCTTT. It translates to CASSLVDGEAFF.

This rearrangement joins TRBV7-8 to TRBJ1-3; 7 bases align to TRBD1. With V trimmed by 7 bases and J by 1 base, 13 bases remained unmatched. CDR1 SGHVS and CDR2 FQNEAQ come from the germline V gene. CDR3 length: 17 amino acids. The CDR3 reads CASKGDSQTASGNTIYF. In DNA, the CDR3 is TGTGCCAGCAAGGGGGACAGCCAGACAGCTTCTGGAAACACCATATATTTT.

This sequence joins TRBV15 and TRBJ2-1, with D unresolved. The CDR3 length is 17 residues. Per the germline V gene, CDR1 is LNHNV and CDR2 is YYDKDF (reference sequence). The germline V and J ends were trimmed by 3 bases and 3 bases, with 18 bases remaining between them. The CDR3 DNA sequence: TGTGCCACCAGCAGCCCCACCGACTCAGAGATCTACAATGAGCAGTTCTTC. Its protein is CATSSPTDSEIYNEQFF.

The chain joins TRBV9 to TRBJ2-2; TRBD1 matches 9 bases. Germline-derived CDR1 and CDR2 are SGDLS and YYNGEE. There are 20 residues in the CDR3. J lost 5 bases, V lost 3 bases, and 20 bases had no gene match. This chain's CDR3 is CASSARPVTGGAAGTGELFF. Written as DNA, the CDR3 is TGTGCCAGCAGCGCCCGCCCGGTTACAGGGGGCGCAGCAGGGACCGGGGAGCTGTTTTTT. Full variable domain (rest looked up from reference TRBV9 and TRBJ2-2): DSGVTQTPKHLITATGQRVTLRCSPRSGDLSVYWYQQSLDQGLQFLIQYYNGEERAKGNILERFSAQQFPDLHSELNLSSLELGDSALYFCASSARPVTGGAAGTGELFFGEGSRLTVL.

The chain links TRBV6-6 to TRBJ1-5, with 9 bases aligning to TRBD1. The CDR3 consists of 14 residues. The germline CDR1 and CDR2 sequences are MNHNY and SVGAGI (reference sequence). The V segment lost 5 bases and the J segment 5 bases; nucleotides outside the gene matches: 4. CDR3: CASSGQGRDQPQHF. The CDR3 DNA sequence: TGTGCCAGCAGTGGACAGGGGAGGGATCAGCCCCAGCATTTT.

The chain is built from TRBV11-2 and TRBJ2-7; 10 positions agree with TRBD2. After removal of 4 bases from V and 4 bases from J, the junction contained 7 bases not matched to a gene. Germline loops: CDR1 SGHAT, CDR2 FQNNGV. The CDR3 extends over 15 amino acids. The DNA of the CDR3 is TGTGCCAGCAGCTCCATTCTAGCGGGGGTTTACGAGCAGTACTTC. Its protein product is CASSSILAGVYEQYF. The full variable domain, with the rest looked up from reference TRBV11-2 and TRBJ2-7, is EAGVAQSPRYKIIEKRQSVAFWCNPISGHATLYWYQQILGQGPKLLIQFQNNGVVDDSQLPKDRFSAERLKGVDSTLKIQPAKLEDSAVYLCASSSILAGVYEQYFGPGTRLTVT.

The V and J genes are TRBV27 and TRBJ2-3, with 10 positions matching TRBD1. The CDR3 loop spans 14 amino acids. Trimming cost V 8 bases and J 3 bases; bases outside gene matches: 5. In germline, CDR1 is MNHEY, CDR2 SMNVEV (reference sequence). The CDR3 DNA sequence: TGTGCCAGCCGCCGGGACAGGGGTACAGATACGCAGTATTTT. Its protein is CASRRDRGTDTQYF.

This sequence joins TRBV13 and TRBJ2-4; 7 nucleotides match TRBD1. Germline CDR1 is PRHDT and CDR2 is FYEKMQ (reference sequence). This CDR3 comprises 15 residues. Germline trimming cut 5 bases from V and 0 bases from J; bases unmatched to any gene: 4. Here the CDR3 reads CASSPGTVAKNIQYF. DNA for the CDR3: TGTGCCAGCAGCCCAGGGACAGTAGCCAAAAACATTCAGTACTTC.

The chain has TRBV5-1 and TRBJ1-2; D possibly corresponds to TRBD1 (6 bases). V lost 3 bases and J lost 7, with 19 bases in between. CDR1 is SGHRS and CDR2 is YFSETQ in the germline V gene. This CDR3 has 15 residues. Written as DNA, the CDR3 is TGCGCCAGCAGCTCCTCCTCTCAGGGGTACGGTGGCTACACCTTC. Its translation is CASSSSSQGYGGYTF.

J is TRBJ1-1 and V is TRBV28; D gene ambiguous. The germline CDR1 and CDR2 sequences are MDHEN and SYDVKM. The CDR3 consists of 11 residues. V was trimmed by 7 bases and J by 7 bases, leaving 10 bases between them. The DNA for the CDR3 is TGTGCCAGCAAATGGAGGATTGAAGCTTTCTTT. It is translated as CASKWRIEAFF.

J is TRBJ2-3 and V is TRBV5-4; perhaps TRBD2 as D (6 bases). The CDR3 loop spans 14 amino acids. V was cut by 7 bases and J by 2 bases, with 14 bases left in between. The germline V gene encodes CDR1 SGHNT and CDR2 YYREEE (reference sequence). The CDR3 DNA reads as TGTGCCAGCCGACGGGACTTACTCACAGATACGCAGTATTTT. It is translated as CASRRDLLTDTQYF.

Comments on this clone: Compared with germline, one end of the junction differs, possibly owing to a read error. The chain joins TRBV5-4 to TRBJ1-2; 7 bases align to TRBD1. This CDR3 is built from 13 residues. Per germline, CDR1 SGHNT and CDR2 YYREEE (reference sequence). CDR3 in DNA: TGTGCCAGCTCCCGGGCTCAAGGACAGGCGATTTCCTTC. Protein: CASSRAQGQAISF. Based on the CDR3 plus reference TRBV5-4 and TRBJ1-2, the full variable domain is ETGVTQSPTHLIKTRGQQVTLRCSSQSGHNTVSWYQQALGQGPQFIFQYYREEENGRGNFPPRFSGLQFPNYSSELNVNALELDDSALYLCASSRAQGQAISFGSGTRLTVV.

V usage is TRBV4-1 and J usage is TRBJ2-3; 12 nucleotides align to TRBD2. Germline loops: CDR1 MGHRA, CDR2 YSYEKL. Trimming cost V 1 base and J 7 bases; bases outside gene matches: 9. The CDR3 is 17 residues long. DNA for the CDR3: TGCGCCAGCAGCCAAGGCGGACTAGCGGGGACATCCAATACGCAGTATTTT. Its translation: CASSQGGLAGTSNTQYF.

This chain joins TRBV10-3 and TRBJ2-1, with D perhaps TRBD2 (6 bases). The CDR3 runs to 12 residues. Germline CDR1 is ENHRY and CDR2 is SYGVKD. V lost 4 bases, J lost 7 bases, and 8 bases lay in between. This chain's CDR3 is CAISARENEQFF. Written as DNA, the CDR3 is TGTGCCATCAGTGCACGGGAGAATGAGCAGTTCTTC.

The CDR3 spells CASSRNPGRGETQYF. CDR3 nucleotide sequence: TGTGCCAGCAGCCGCAATCCGGGCAGGGGTGAGACCCAGTACTTC. The gene calls are TRBV11-2 and TRBJ2-5, with a tentative D call TRBD1 (6 bases). V lost 5 bases, J lost 5 bases, and 18 bases lay in between. The CDR3 length is 15 residues. CDR1 SGHAT and CDR2 FQNNGV come from the germline V gene.

The V and J genes are TRBV5-1 and TRBJ2-1, with a possible D match to TRBD1 (6 bases). From germline, CDR1 is SGHRS and CDR2 YFSETQ. CDR3 length: 13 residues. V shed 4 bases and J shed 4 bases, with 9 bases lying between them. The CDR3 bases are TGCGCCAGCAGCCTAGGACAGTACAATGAGCAGTTCTTC. This encodes CASSLGQYNEQFF.

This clone was recorded once. This sequence joins TRBV28 and TRBJ2-2; TRBD1 matches 10 bases. V trimming: 5 bases; J trimming: 6 bases; junction bases outside the gene matches: 12. The CDR3 is made up of 17 amino acids. The germline CDR1 and CDR2 sequences are MDHEN and SYDVKM. The CDR3 nucleotides are TGTGCCAGCAGTCTCTCCGGGACAGGGGTGTCGGCCGGGGAGCTGTTTTTT. This gives the protein CASSLSGTGVSAGELFF.

The chain recombines TRBV4-2 with TRBJ2-7; no clear D. The V end lost 4 bases, the J end lost 6 bases, and 13 bases lay between the germline ends. Germline-derived CDR1 and CDR2 are LGHNA and YNFKEQ. CDR3 length: 13 amino acids. Here the CDR3 reads CASSRGLESEQYF. CDR3 sequence (DNA): TGTGCCAGCAGCCGCGGCCTAGAAAGCGAGCAGTACTTC.

The V call is TRBV28, the J call TRBJ2-7, with D maybe TRBD1 (5 bases). This CDR3 spans 12 amino acids. V was trimmed by 3 bases and J by 8 bases, leaving 11 bases between them. Looked up from germline, CDR1 is MDHEN and CDR2 is SYDVKM. CDR3 loop: CASSFLQGQQYF. The DNA of the CDR3 is TGTGCCAGCAGTTTTTTGCAGGGCCAGCAGTACTTC.

This CDR3 reads CASRLGQGSTEAFF. In nucleotides, the CDR3 is TGTGCCAGCAGGCTCGGACAGGGAAGTACTGAAGCTTTCTTT. V gene TRBV6-5 combines with J gene TRBJ1-1; 8 bases agree with TRBD1. V was pared by 6 bases and J by 5 bases, with 8 bases of the junction left unmatched. This CDR3 region has 14 residues. Germline lookup yields CDR1 MNHEY and CDR2 SVGAGI.

The V call is TRBV6-5, the J call TRBJ2-5, with TRBD2 identical over 10 bases. This CDR3 is built from 14 residues. Germline V gives CDR1 MNHEY, CDR2 SVGAGI. After removal of 6 bases from V and 7 bases from J, the junction contained 8 bases not matched to a gene. CDR3 protein: CASRENSGRRTQYF. CDR3 nucleotides: TGTGCCAGCAGGGAAAATAGCGGGAGGCGGACCCAGTACTTC.